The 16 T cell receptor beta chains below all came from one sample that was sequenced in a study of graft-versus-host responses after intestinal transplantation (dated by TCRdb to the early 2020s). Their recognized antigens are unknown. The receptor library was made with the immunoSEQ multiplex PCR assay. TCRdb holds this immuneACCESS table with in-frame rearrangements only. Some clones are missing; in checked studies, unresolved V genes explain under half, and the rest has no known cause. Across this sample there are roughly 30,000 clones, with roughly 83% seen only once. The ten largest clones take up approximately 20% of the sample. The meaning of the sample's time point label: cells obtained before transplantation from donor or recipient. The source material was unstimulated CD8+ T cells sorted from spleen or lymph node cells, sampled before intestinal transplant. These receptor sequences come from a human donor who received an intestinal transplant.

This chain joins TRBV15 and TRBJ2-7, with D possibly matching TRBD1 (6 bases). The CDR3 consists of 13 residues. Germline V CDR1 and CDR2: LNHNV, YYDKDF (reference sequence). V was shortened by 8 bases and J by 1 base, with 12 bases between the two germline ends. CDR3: CATAHRESYEQYF. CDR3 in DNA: TGTGCCACCGCTCACAGGGAATCCTACGAGCAGTACTTC.

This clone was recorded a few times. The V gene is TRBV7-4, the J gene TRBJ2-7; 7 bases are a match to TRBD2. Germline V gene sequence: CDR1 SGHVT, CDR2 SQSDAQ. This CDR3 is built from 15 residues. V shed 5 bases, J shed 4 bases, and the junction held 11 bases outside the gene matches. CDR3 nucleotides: TGTGCCAGCAGCCCCGGGTTTGGGGAGGGGTACGAGCAGTACTTC. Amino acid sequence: CASSPGFGEGYEQYF.

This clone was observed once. In DNA, the CDR3 is TGTGCCAGCAGTTTTGGCCAGGAGGGCTCCTATAATTCACCCCTCCACTTT. The encoded protein is CASSFGQEGSYNSPLHF. This sequence joins TRBV28 and TRBJ1-6; no definite D call. Germline-derived CDR1 and CDR2 are MDHEN and SYDVKM. The CDR3 consists of 17 residues. Deletions cut 3 bases from V and 0 bases from J, with 12 bases between. Drawing the rest from reference TRBV28 and TRBJ1-6, the complete variable domain is DVKVTQSSRYLVKRTGEKVFLECVQDMDHENMFWYRQDPGLGLRLIYFSYDVKMKEKGDIPEGYSVSREKKERFSLILESASTNQTSMYLCASSFGQEGSYNSPLHFGNGTRLTVT.

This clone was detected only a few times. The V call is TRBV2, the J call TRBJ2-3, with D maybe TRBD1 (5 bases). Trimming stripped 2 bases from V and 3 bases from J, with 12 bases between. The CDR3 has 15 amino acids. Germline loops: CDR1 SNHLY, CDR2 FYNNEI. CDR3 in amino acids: CASSEQEAGTDTQYF. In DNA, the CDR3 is TGTGCCAGCAGTGAACAAGAGGCAGGGACAGATACGCAGTATTTT.

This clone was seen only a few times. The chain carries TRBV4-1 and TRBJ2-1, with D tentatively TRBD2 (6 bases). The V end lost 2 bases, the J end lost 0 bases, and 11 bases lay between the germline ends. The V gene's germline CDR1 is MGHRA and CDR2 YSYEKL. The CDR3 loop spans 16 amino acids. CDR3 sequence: CASSQLSGFSYNEQFF. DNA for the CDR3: TGCGCCAGCAGCCAACTTAGCGGATTCTCCTACAATGAGCAGTTCTTC.

CDR3 DNA sequence: TGCGCCAGCAGCCTCGGACAGGGCTATGGTGACACTGAAGCTTTCTTT. Protein product: CASSLGQGYGDTEAFF. This chain connects TRBV4-1 to TRBJ1-1; 8 positions match TRBD1. The CDR3 length is 16 residues. V was pared by 4 bases and J by 3 bases, with 10 bases of the junction left unmatched. Germline CDR1 is MGHRA and CDR2 is YSYEKL.

The CDR3 region is CARSGAYNSPLHF. Here the CDR3 DNA reads TGTGCCAGATCGGGGGCCTATAATTCACCCCTCCACTTT. The chain uses TRBV19 and TRBJ1-6; D possibly corresponds to TRBD1 (5 bases). Trimming cost V 9 bases and J 2 bases, with 8 bases left between them. Germline CDR1 and CDR2: LNHDA and SQIVND (reference sequence). The CDR3 has 13 residues.

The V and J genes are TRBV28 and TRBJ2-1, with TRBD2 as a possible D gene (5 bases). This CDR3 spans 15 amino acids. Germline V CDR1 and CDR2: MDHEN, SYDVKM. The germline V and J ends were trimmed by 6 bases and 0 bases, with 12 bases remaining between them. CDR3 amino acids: CASSRSGDSYNEQFF. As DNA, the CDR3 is TGTGCCAGCAGCCGGAGCGGAGACTCCTACAATGAGCAGTTCTTC.

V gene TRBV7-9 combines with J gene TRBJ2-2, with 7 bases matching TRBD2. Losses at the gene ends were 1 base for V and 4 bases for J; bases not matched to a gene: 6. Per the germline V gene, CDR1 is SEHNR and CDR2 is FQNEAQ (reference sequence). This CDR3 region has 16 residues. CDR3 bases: TGTGCCAGCAGCTTAGTATCGGGGGGACGCACCGGGGAGCTGTTTTTT. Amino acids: CASSLVSGGRTGELFF.

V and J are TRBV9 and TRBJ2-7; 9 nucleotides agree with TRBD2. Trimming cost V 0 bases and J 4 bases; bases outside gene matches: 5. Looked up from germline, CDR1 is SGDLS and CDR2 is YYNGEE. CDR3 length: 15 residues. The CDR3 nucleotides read TGTGCCAGCAGCGTAGGAGGGACTAGCAGTTACGAGCAGTACTTC. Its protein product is CASSVGGTSSYEQYF.

This chain's CDR3 is CASSSRSGAYEQYF. The CDR3 DNA follows: TGTGCCAGCAGTTCCCGGTCGGGGGCCTACGAGCAGTACTTC. The chain links TRBV28 to TRBJ2-7; a possible D gene is TRBD2 (6 bases). Germline CDR1 reads MDHEN; CDR2 reads SYDVKM. V lost 4 bases and J 2 bases, leaving 12 bases between the germline ends. This CDR3 spans 14 amino acids.

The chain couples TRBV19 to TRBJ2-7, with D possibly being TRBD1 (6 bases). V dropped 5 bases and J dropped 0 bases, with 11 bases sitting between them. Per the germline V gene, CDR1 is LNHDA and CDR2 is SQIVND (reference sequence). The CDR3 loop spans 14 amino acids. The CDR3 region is CASSPDRSSYEQYF. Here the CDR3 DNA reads TGTGCCAGTAGTCCAGACAGGAGCTCCTACGAGCAGTACTTC.

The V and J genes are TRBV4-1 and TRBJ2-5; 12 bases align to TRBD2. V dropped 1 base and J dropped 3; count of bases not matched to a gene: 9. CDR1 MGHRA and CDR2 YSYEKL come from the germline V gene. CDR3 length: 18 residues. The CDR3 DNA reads TGCGCCAGCAGCCAAGGCCCAACTAGCGGGGGGTTAGAAGAGACCCAGTACTTC. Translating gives CASSQGPTSGGLEETQYF.

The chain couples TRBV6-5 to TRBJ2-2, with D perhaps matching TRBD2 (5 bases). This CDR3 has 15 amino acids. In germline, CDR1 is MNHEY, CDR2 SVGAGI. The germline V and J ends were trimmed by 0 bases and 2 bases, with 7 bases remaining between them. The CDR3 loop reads CASSYSSGNTGELFF. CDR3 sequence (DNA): TGTGCCAGCAGTTACTCGAGCGGAAACACCGGGGAGCTGTTTTTT.

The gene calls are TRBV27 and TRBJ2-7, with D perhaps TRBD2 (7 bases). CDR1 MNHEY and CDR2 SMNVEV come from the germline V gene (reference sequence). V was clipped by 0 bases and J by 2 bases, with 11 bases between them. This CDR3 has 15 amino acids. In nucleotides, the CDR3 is TGTGCCAGCAGTTTATCGGGGGGGCGCCCCTACGAGCAGTACTTC. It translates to CASSLSGGRPYEQYF.

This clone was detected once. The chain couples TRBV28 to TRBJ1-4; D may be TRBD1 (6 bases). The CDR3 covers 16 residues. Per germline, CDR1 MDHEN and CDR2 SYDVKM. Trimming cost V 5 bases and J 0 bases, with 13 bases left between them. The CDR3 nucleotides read TGTGCCAGCAGTCCGGGACAACTTGCAACTAATGAAAAACTGTTTTTT. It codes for CASSPGQLATNEKLFF.